The subject of this entry is one T cell receptor (beta chain). Its antigen is unidentified. The data belong to a study of Tregs in tolerant kidney transplant recipients. With V trimmed by 8 bases and J by 0 bases, 5 bases remained unmatched. This CDR3 region has 14 residues. Germline CDR1 is SGHDT and CDR2 is YYEEEE. Findings and limits, study-wide: This study did not directly address biological reproducibility. The most relevant donor-specific Treg TCRbeta repertoire apparently came from expansion with activated donor B cells.

Measured with immunoSEQ multiplex PCR; TCRdb has only the in-frame clones, and not every one. This table has around 120,000 clones, approximately 90% appearing once. This rearrangement joins TRBV5-6 to TRBJ2-1; 7 nucleotides agree with TRBD2. The sequence derives from a human donor in good health. Source material: CD4+ T cells from blood. This chain's CDR3 is CASGLDSSYNEQFF. In DNA, the CDR3 is TGTGCCAGTGGACTAGACAGCTCCTACAATGAGCAGTTCTTC.